This TCR beta chain was sequenced for a study of control samples from healthy donors and cancer patients. The protocol was immunoSEQ multiplex PCR, while the TCRdb copy is restricted to in-frame clones and leaves out a portion. This table has some 250,000 clones, almost 85% appearing once. This CDR3 region has 15 residues. CDR1 and CDR2 (germline): MDHEN, SYDVKM. The ends lost 4 bases at V and 7 bases at J; junction bases unmatched: 7. The TCR comes from a woman aged 60-70 years with lung cancer. This sequence joins TRBV28 and TRBJ1-6; 7 bases are shared with TRBD1. Sequenced material: PBMCs. The CDR3: CASSSADRDNSPLHF. The DNA for the CDR3 is TGTGCCAGCAGTTCCGCCGACAGGGACAATTCACCCCTCCACTTT.